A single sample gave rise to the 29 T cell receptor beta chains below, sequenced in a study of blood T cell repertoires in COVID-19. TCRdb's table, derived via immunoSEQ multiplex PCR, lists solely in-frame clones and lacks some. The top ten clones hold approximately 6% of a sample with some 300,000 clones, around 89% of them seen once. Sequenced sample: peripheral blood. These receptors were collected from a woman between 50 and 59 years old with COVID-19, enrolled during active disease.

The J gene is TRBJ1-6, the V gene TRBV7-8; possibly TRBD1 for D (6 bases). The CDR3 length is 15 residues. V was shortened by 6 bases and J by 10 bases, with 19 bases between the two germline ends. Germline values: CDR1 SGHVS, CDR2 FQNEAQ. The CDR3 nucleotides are TGTGCCAGCAGTCCCCCCGGGACAAGTAACTCACCCCTCCACTTT. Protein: CASSPPGTSNSPLHF.

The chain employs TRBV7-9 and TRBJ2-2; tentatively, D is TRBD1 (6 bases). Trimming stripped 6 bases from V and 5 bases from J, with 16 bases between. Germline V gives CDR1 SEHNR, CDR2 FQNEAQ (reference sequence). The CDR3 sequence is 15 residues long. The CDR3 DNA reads TGTGCCAGCAGACGGACTTTGACAGGTACCGGGGAGCTGTTTTTT. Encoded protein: CASRRTLTGTGELFF.

The CDR3 sequence: CASSVVPEITYNEQFF. The CDR3 coding sequence is TGTGCCAGCAGCGTAGTCCCGGAGATCACCTACAATGAGCAGTTCTTC. The gene calls are TRBV9 and TRBJ2-1; unclear D gene. Germline loops: CDR1 SGDLS, CDR2 YYNGEE. The V end lost 0 bases, the J end lost 2 bases, and 12 bases lay between the germline ends. This CDR3 comprises 16 residues.

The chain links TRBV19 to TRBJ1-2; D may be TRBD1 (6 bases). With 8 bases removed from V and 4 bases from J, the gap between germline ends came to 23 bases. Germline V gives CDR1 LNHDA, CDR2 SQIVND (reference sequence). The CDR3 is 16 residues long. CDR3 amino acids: CASCRDKAREGYGYTF. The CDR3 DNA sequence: TGTGCCAGTTGTCGGGACAAGGCCAGGGAGGGCTATGGCTACACCTTC.

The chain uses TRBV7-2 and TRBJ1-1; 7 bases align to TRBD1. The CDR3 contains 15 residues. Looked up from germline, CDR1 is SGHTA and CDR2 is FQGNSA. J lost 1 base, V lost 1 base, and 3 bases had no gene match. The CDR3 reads CASSLDRGRNTEAFF. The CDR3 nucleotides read TGTGCCAGCAGCTTAGACAGGGGACGGAACACTGAAGCTTTCTTT.

The CDR3 coding sequence is TGTGCCAGTAGTATAGGAGGTGCCCAAGGTTGGCCCCAGCATTTT. Translation gives CASSIGGAQGWPQHF. The J gene is TRBJ1-5, the V gene TRBV19; D call uncertain. Germline CDR1 LNHDA, CDR2 SQIVND (reference sequence). Between the trimmed V and J ends, which lost 1 base and 9 bases, there was a span of 16 bases. The CDR3 extends over 15 amino acids.

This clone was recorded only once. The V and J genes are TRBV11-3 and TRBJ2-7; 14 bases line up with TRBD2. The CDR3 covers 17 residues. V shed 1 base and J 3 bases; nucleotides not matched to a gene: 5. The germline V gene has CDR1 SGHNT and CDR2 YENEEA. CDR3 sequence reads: CASSLAGTSGSIYEQYF. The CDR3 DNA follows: TGTGCCAGCAGCTTAGCAGGGACTAGCGGGAGTATCTACGAGCAGTACTTC.

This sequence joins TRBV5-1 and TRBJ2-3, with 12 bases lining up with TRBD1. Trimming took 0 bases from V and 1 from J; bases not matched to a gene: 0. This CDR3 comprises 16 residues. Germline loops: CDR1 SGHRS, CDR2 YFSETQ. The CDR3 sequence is CASSLGDRGRTDTQYF. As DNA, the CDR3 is TGCGCCAGCAGCTTGGGGGACAGGGGGCGCACAGATACGCAGTATTTT.

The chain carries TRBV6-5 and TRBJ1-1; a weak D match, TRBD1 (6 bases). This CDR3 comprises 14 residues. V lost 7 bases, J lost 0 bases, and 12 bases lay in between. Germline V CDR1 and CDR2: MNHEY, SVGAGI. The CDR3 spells CASTADRMNTEAFF. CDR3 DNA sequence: TGTGCCAGCACCGCGGACAGAATGAACACTGAAGCTTTCTTT.

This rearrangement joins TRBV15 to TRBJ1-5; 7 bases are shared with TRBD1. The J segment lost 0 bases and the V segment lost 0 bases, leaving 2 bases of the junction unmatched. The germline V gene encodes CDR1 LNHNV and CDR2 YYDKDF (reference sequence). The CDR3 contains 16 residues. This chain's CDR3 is CATSREGQVSNQPQHF. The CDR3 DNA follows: TGTGCCACCAGCAGAGAAGGACAGGTTAGCAATCAGCCCCAGCATTTT.

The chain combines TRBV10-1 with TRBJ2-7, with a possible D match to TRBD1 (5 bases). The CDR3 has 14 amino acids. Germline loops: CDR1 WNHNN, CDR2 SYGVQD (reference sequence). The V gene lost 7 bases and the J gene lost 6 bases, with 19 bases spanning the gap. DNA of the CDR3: TGCGCCAGCAAACGACAGCACGATACGAGCGAGCAGTACTTC. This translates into CASKRQHDTSEQYF.

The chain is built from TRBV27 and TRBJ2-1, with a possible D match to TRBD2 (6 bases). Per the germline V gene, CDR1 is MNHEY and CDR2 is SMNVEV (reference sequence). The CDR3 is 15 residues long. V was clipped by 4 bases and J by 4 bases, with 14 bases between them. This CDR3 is CASSSLAAGYNEQFF. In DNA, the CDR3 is TGTGCCAGCAGTTCCCTTGCGGCGGGATACAATGAGCAGTTCTTC.

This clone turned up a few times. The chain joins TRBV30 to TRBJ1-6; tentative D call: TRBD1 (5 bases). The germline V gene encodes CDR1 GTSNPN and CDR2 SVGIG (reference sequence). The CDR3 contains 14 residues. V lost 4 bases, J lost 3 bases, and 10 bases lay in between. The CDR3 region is CAWKGTGYNSPLHF. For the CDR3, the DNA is TGTGCCTGGAAGGGGACTGGCTATAATTCACCCCTCCACTTT.

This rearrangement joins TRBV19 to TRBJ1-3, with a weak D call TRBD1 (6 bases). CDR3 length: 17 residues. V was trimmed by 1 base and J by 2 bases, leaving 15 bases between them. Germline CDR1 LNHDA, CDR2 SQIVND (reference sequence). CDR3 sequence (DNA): TGTGCCAGTAGTATAGGAGGAGGGGGGGCAACTGGAAACACCATATATTTT. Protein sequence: CASSIGGGGATGNTIYF.

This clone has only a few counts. CDR3 sequence reads: CASSTPKEWVRFQPQHF. The DNA of the CDR3 is TGTGCCAGTAGTACCCCCAAGGAGTGGGTGCGGTTTCAGCCCCAGCATTTT. The V call is TRBV19, the J call TRBJ1-5; D is ambiguous. The CDR3 is made up of 17 amino acids. The V end lost 4 bases, the J end lost 6 bases, and 22 bases lay between the germline ends. Germline lookup yields CDR1 LNHDA and CDR2 SQIVND (reference sequence).

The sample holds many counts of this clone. For the CDR3, the DNA is TGTGCCAGCAGCTTAAGCGGGAATGCTTTAGCCGGGGAGCTGTTTTTT. Amino acids: CASSLSGNALAGELFF. This chain joins TRBV7-2 and TRBJ2-2; 7 positions agree with TRBD2. The CDR3 length is 16 residues. V dropped 2 bases and J dropped 6; count of bases not matched to a gene: 9. CDR1 and CDR2 from the germline V gene are SGHTA and FQGNSA.

The CDR3 DNA reads TGTGCCAGCAGCGTAGGACAGGGGGCTACCGGGGAGCTGTTTTTT. Translation: CASSVGQGATGELFF. The V and J genes are TRBV9 and TRBJ2-2; TRBD1 matches 10 bases. V was clipped by 0 bases and J by 5 bases; unmatched bases: 1. The germline V gene has CDR1 SGDLS and CDR2 YYNGEE. This CDR3 spans 15 amino acids.

This chain's CDR3 is CASSLPPETSGPSDSTDTQYF. CDR3 in DNA: TGTGCCAGCAGCCTTCCCCCTGAGACTAGCGGACCTTCAGATAGCACAGATACGCAGTATTTT. The V gene is TRBV21-1, the J gene TRBJ2-3; the D segment call TRBD2 is taken from the table without a DNA check. TRBV21-1 is described as a pseudogene. This CDR3 has 21 residues.

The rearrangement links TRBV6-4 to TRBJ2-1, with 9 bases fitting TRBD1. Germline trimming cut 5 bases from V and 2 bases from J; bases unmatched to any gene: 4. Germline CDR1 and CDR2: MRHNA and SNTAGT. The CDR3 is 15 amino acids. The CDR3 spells CASSSGTGTYNEQFF. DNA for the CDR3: TGTGCCAGCAGTTCCGGGACAGGGACCTACAATGAGCAGTTCTTC.

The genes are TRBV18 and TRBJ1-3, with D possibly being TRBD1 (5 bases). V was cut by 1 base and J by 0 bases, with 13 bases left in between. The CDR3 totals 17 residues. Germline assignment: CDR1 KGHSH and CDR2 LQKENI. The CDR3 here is CASSPLGRARSGNTIYF. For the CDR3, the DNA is TGTGCCAGCTCACCACTGGGCAGGGCACGCTCTGGAAACACCATATATTTT.

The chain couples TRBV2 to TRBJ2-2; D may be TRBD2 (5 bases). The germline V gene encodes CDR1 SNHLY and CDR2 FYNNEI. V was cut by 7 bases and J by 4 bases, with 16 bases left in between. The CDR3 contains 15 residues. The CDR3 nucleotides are TGTGCCAGCACTCTTAATTCGGCGGGCACCGGGGAGCTGTTTTTT. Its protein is CASTLNSAGTGELFF.

This CDR3 reads CASSQAGPGGDSPLHF. CDR3 bases: TGTGCCAGCAGCCAAGCGGGTCCTGGGGGGGATTCACCCCTCCACTTT. J is TRBJ1-6 and V is TRBV4-2, with D possibly matching TRBD1 (5 bases). The germline V gene has CDR1 LGHNA and CDR2 YNFKEQ. With 1 base removed from V and 8 bases from J, the gap between germline ends came to 15 bases. The CDR3 totals 16 residues.

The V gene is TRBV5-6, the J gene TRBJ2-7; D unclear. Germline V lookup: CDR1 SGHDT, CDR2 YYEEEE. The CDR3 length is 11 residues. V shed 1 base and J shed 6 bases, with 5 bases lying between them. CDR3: CASSLFLEQYF. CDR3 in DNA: TGTGCCAGCAGCTTGTTCCTCGAGCAGTACTTC.

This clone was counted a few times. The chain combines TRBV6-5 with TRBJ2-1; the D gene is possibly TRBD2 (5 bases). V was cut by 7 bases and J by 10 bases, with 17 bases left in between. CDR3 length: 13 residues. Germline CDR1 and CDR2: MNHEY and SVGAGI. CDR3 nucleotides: TGTGCCAGCAAAGATAGTGGGAGCGGCGAGCAGTTCTTC. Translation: CASKDSGSGEQFF.

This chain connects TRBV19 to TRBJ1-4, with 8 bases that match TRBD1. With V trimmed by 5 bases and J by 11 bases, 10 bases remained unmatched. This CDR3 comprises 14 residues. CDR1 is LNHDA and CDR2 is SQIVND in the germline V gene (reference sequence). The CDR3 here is CASSVTGASMKLFF. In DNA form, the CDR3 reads TGTGCCAGTAGTGTGACAGGGGCCTCGATGAAACTGTTTTTT.

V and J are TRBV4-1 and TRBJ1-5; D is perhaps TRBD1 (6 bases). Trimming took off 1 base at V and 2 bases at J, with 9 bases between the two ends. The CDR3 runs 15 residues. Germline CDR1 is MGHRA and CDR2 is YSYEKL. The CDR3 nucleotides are TGCGCCAGCAGCCAAGTCAGGGGCGGCAATCAGCCCCAGCATTTT. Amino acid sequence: CASSQVRGGNQPQHF.

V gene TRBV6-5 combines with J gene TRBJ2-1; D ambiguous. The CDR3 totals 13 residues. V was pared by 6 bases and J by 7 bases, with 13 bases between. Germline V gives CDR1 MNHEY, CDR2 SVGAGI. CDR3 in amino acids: CASRARYENEQFF. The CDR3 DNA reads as TGTGCCAGCAGAGCTCGATACGAAAATGAGCAGTTCTTC.

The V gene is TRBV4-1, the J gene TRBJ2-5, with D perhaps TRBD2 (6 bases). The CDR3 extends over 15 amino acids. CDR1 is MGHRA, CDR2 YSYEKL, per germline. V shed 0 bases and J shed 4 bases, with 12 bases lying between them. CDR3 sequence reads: CASSQDQVGGETQYF. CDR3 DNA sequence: TGCGCCAGCAGCCAAGATCAGGTCGGGGGAGAGACCCAGTACTTC.

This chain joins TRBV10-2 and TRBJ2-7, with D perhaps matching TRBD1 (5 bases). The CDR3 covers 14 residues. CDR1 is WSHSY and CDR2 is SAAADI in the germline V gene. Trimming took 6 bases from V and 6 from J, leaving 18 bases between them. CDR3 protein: CASSYTGIPSEQYF. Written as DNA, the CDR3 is TGCGCCAGCAGCTATACAGGTATTCCCTCCGAGCAGTACTTC.